This paragraph covers one T cell receptor beta chain sequence. The antigen is unknown. This entry belongs to a study of response to subunit inactivated influenza vaccine. Study-level findings and limits: Authors proposed each seasonal influenza vaccination draws in few new T cells.

This CDR3 contains 15 residues. Germline values: CDR1 MGHRA, CDR2 YSYEKL. V lost 1 base and J lost 9; bases outside the gene matches: 7. TCRdb re-derived calls from the RT-PCR reads in MiXCR, one entry per CDR3 protein. The table includes roughly 790,000 distinct CDR3 sequences, around 20% detected once. Sequenced material: PBMCs from blood, taken approximately 5 days after vaccination. The V and J genes are TRBV4-1 and TRBJ2-1; 9 bases match TRBD2. The clonotype was recovered from a man aged 50 to 60 who received an inactivated influenza vaccine. CDR3 sequence (DNA): TGCGCCAGCAGCCAAGTTGGCGGGGGGGCGGGTGAGCAGTTCTTC. Residues: CASSQVGGGAGEQFF.